The 18 T cell receptor beta chains below were found in one sample sequenced in a study of Graves' ophthalmopathy and Graves' hyperthyroidism. The authors amplified TCR beta CDR3 regions, and they did so from RNA transcripts for repertoire sequencing. The library came from an HTBI-primed first-round RT-PCR and a second-round multiplex PCR. TCRdb re-derived calls from the multiplex PCR reads in MiXCR, one entry per CDR3 protein. The top ten hold 2.5% to 3.5% of the sample, which has 600,000 to 700,000 distinct CDR3 sequences, over 40% seen once. The sequenced sample was peripheral blood. The receptors derive from an adult man with Graves' ophthalmopathy.

This clonotype has just one count. A much larger clone differs from this one at a single base, so this may be a read error. This sequence joins TRBV11-2 and TRBJ2-7; D remains ambiguous. CDR3 size: 14 residues. Germline assignment: CDR1 SGHAT and CDR2 FQNNGV. Here the CDR3 DNA reads TGTACCAGCACCAAAAACGCCGGCTCCTACGAGCAGTACTTC. Protein sequence: CTSTKNAGSYEQYF.

At least ten counts were recorded for this clonotype. CDR3 DNA sequence: TGTGCCAGCAGTGATCTAGGACAGATTCCTAGCAATCAGCCCCAGCATTTT. It codes for CASSDLGQIPSNQPQHF. This sequence joins TRBV2 and TRBJ1-5; D is perhaps TRBD1 (6 bases). CDR1 and CDR2 (germline): SNHLY, FYNNEI. CDR3 length: 17 residues. Trimming took 3 bases from V and 0 from J, leaving 15 bases between them.

This clonotype appeared many times. The chain uses TRBV7-9 and TRBJ1-1, with D hard to call. This CDR3 comprises 10 residues. Germline CDR1 SEHNR, CDR2 FQNEAQ (reference sequence). V dropped 10 bases and J dropped 5 bases, with 8 bases sitting between them. DNA for the CDR3: TGTGCCACGCGGGCGACTGAAGCTTTCTTT. Its translation is CATRATEAFF. The complete variable domain, with remaining parts taken from reference TRBV7-9 and TRBJ1-1, reads DTGVSQNPRHKITKRGQNVTFRCDPISEHNRLYWYRQTLGQGPEFLTYFQNEAQLEKSRLLSDRFSAERPKGSFSTLEIQRTEQGDSAMYLCATRATEAFFGQGTRLTVV.

This clonotype was seen at least ten times. The chain has TRBV12-5 and TRBJ2-5; no definite D call. The length of the CDR3 is 11 residues. Germline CDR1 and CDR2: LGHNT and FRNRAP. The V end was cut by 1 base, the J end by 6 bases, with 3 bases between. In nucleotides, the CDR3 is TGTGCTAGTGGTTTGGCGCAGACCCAGTACTTC. It yields the protein CASGLAQTQYF.

This clonotype was counted many times. The chain's CDR3 is CATSDNSYQPQHF. CDR3 bases: TGTGCCACCAGTGATAACTCGTACCAGCCCCAGCATTTT. The genes are TRBV24-1 and TRBJ1-5; D is undetermined. Trimming shortened V by 3 bases and J by 7 bases, and 9 bases separated the two germline ends. This CDR3 region has 13 residues. The V gene's germline CDR1 is KGHDR and CDR2 SFDVKD.

In this sample, this clonotype turned up many times. The chain joins TRBV6-5 to TRBJ1-1; D gene unclear. V lost 2 bases and J 6 bases, leaving 7 bases between the germline ends. Germline CDR1 MNHEY, CDR2 SVGAGI. This CDR3 comprises 12 residues. CDR3 nucleotide sequence: TGTGCCAGCAGTTACGCGAGAGCTGAAGCTTTCTTT. Translated, it gives CASSYARAEAFF.

The rearrangement uses TRBV19 and TRBJ2-2, with a tentative D call TRBD1 (5 bases). Germline CDR1 is LNHDA and CDR2 is SQIVND (reference sequence). The CDR3 loop spans 15 amino acids. V was pared by 3 bases and J by 6 bases, with 14 bases between. CDR3: CASSIPRVGSGELFF. In DNA, the CDR3 is TGTGCCAGTAGTATCCCCAGGGTCGGATCCGGGGAGCTGTTTTTT.

Details on this clonotype: The conserved phenylalanine or tryptophan is not found at the CDR3 terminus, so this likely reflects a read error. The V call is TRBV4-3, the J call TRBJ1-1, with unresolved D. CDR1 and CDR2 from the germline V gene are LGHNA and YSLEER. This CDR3 spans 13 amino acids. V gave up 4 bases and J gave up 3 bases, with 9 bases separating them. CDR3 sequence (DNA): TGCGCCAGCAGCCTCATGATGGACACTGAAGCTTTCTAT. The encoded protein is CASSLMMDTEAFY.

This clonotype was found a few times. The V call is TRBV11-2, the J call TRBJ2-7; D is possibly TRBD1 (6 bases). Germline assignment: CDR1 SGHAT and CDR2 FQNNGV. This CDR3 contains 15 residues. V lost 0 bases, J lost 3 bases, and 12 bases lay in between. CDR3 nucleotides: TGTGCCAGCAGCTTAGATCTATCAGGGGTCTACGAGCAGTACTTC. It yields the protein CASSLDLSGVYEQYF.

A word on this clonotype: The conserved phenylalanine or tryptophan is not found at the CDR3 terminus, so this likely reflects a read error. As DNA, the CDR3 is TGTGCCAGCAGTGTAGAAGTAGGGGCTAACACTGAAGCTTTCTCT. Its protein is CASSVEVGANTEAFS. The rearrangement links TRBV6-4 to TRBJ1-1; possible D gene TRBD1, 5 bases. The CDR3 is 15 amino acids. Germline-derived CDR1 and CDR2 are MRHNA and SNTAGT. V lost 4 bases and J lost 2, with 14 bases in between.

This clonotype was picked up many times. A read error may account for a junction end that differs from germline. The rearrangement uses TRBV5-1 and TRBJ1-2; 8 positions agree with TRBD1. The germline CDR1 and CDR2 sequences are SGHRS and YFSETQ. The CDR3 has 12 residues. The CDR3 DNA reads as TGCGCCAGCAGCTTGCCGGACAGGGAATTAAAGTTC. This sequence encodes CASSLPDRELKF.

Regarding this clonotype: This may be a read error: a much more frequent sequence differs by one nucleotide. The J gene is TRBJ1-2, the V gene TRBV5-6; a possible D gene is TRBD1 (6 bases). The CDR3 spans 13 residues. In germline, CDR1 is SGHDT, CDR2 YYEEEE. CDR3 sequence: CASSPWDIYGYIF. CDR3 DNA sequence: TGTGCCAGCAGCCCCTGGGACATCTATGGCTACATCTTC.

Concerning this clonotype itself: It may be a read error: a sequence one base away is much more abundant. This sequence joins TRBV7-2 and TRBJ1-1, with D unresolved. Trimming removed 3 bases from V and 4 bases from J, with 12 bases in between. The CDR3 consists of 14 residues. Germline V CDR1 and CDR2: SGHTA, FQGNSA. In DNA form, the CDR3 reads TGTGCCAGCAGCTTTCGGTCGGGAGGCACTGAAGCTTTCTTT. Its protein is CASSFRSGGTEAFF.

This clonotype showed up many times. The chain couples TRBV2 to TRBJ2-7; 11 bases fit TRBD2. The trim removed 6 bases at V and 2 bases at J, leaving 3 bases unmatched. Germline V gene lookup returns CDR1 SNHLY and CDR2 FYNNEI. The CDR3 sequence is 14 residues long. The CDR3 protein is CASRVSGGAYEQYF. CDR3 nucleotide sequence: TGTGCCAGCAGGGTTAGCGGGGGGGCCTACGAGCAGTACTTC.

Of note for this clonotype: This may stem from a read error, because a much larger clone lies one nucleotide away. This chain uses TRBV20-1 with TRBJ2-7; unclear D gene. The CDR3 is made up of 14 amino acids. Germline-derived CDR1 and CDR2 are DFQATT and SNEGSKA (reference sequence). CDR3 residues: CSARDRREGYEQCF. CDR3 DNA sequence: TGCAGTGCTAGAGACAGAAGAGAAGGCTACGAGCAGTGCTTC.

As to this clonotype: The CDR3 ends on some other residue instead of the conserved phenylalanine or tryptophan, so this is likely a read error. The chain joins TRBV25-1 to TRBJ2-2; 10 bases are shared with TRBD2. After removal of 2 bases from V and 2 bases from J, the junction contained 5 bases not matched to a gene. This CDR3 region has 17 residues. Germline lookup yields CDR1 MGHDK and CDR2 SYGVNS. In DNA, the CDR3 is TGTGCCAGCAGTGAAAGGAGACTAGCGGGTAACACCGGGGAGCTGTTTTCT. Residues: CASSERRLAGNTGELFS.

A few counts support this clonotype. The chain couples TRBV19 to TRBJ2-1, with 9 bases identical to TRBD2. Trimming cost V 6 bases and J 5 bases; bases outside gene matches: 11. Germline assignment: CDR1 LNHDA and CDR2 SQIVND (reference sequence). CDR3 length: 16 amino acids. DNA for the CDR3: TGTGCCAGTAGGAGGGTGGCGGGGGGGCTTAACAATGAGCAGTTCTTC. This gives the protein CASRRVAGGLNNEQFF.

This clonotype was picked up many times. This chain connects TRBV20-1 to TRBJ1-6; no clear D. Deletions cut 1 base from V and 10 bases from J, with 8 bases between. The CDR3 spans 12 residues. Germline V lookup: CDR1 DFQATT, CDR2 SNEGSKA (reference sequence). The CDR3 protein is CSARVGWSPLHF. As DNA, the CDR3 is TGCAGTGCTAGAGTCGGGTGGTCACCCCTCCACTTT.